The clone carrying this TCR beta chain was recorded only once. The ends were cut back, 2 bases at V and 4 bases at J, with 17 bases in the middle. Germline loops: CDR1 MDHEN, CDR2 SYDVKM. The CDR3 loop spans 16 amino acids. The data were obtained in a study of blood T cell repertoires in COVID-19. Per the original data handling: From reference gene primer amplification, estimates of nucleated cell counts were derived. Profiling relied on immunoSEQ multiplex PCR, and the TCRdb table lists in-frame clones only, not all of them. The DNA was the basis for D and trimming; V, J and clone size are from that table. The data show roughly 400,000 clones, with roughly 88% seen just once and 1.4% to 1.5% held by the top ten. This study enrolled people aged roughly 18 to 90 from 20 to 25 US geographic areas. Participants' own reports of clinical history determined their cohort assignment.

The sequencing input was PBMCs or T cells enriched from blood (not recorded which). This chain connects TRBV28 to TRBJ1-2; possibly TRBD1 for D (5 bases). This clonotype originated in a woman between 18 and 29 years old who had been exposed to COVID-19. This CDR3 reads CASSLLPDGQGYGYTF. The CDR3 region has the DNA TGTGCCAGCAGTTTACTTCCTGATGGGCAGGGCTATGGCTACACCTTC.